The rows below give T cell receptor beta chains drawn from one sample of a study of blood T cell repertoires in COVID-19. The assay was immunoSEQ multiplex PCR, and TCRdb's table has in-frame clones only and misses some. Of 110,000 to 150,000 clones detected, about four fifths appear once; the ten largest clones hold around 8.8%. The specimen sequenced was peripheral blood. All receptors come from a human donor in a cohort sampled during active COVID-19. CDR3s include the opening cysteine and the closing phenylalanine or tryptophan. A D gene is named only where the DNA matches it firmly. Rows give clone size only sometimes, using once, few, many, or a class for an expanded clone.

>TRBV27|-|TRBJ1-6|TRBD1
TGTGCCAGCAGTGGACAGGCCCCCTATAATTCACCCCTCCACTTT
CASSGQAPYNSPLHF
>TRBV6-2/TRBV6-3|-|TRBJ1-5|-
TGTGCCAGCAGTTACAGGGGGAATCAGCCCCAGCATTTT
CASSYRGNQPQHF
>TRBV18|few|TRBJ1-2|-
TGTGCCAGCTCACCGGACAGTCCCGAGAATGGCTACACCTTC
CASSPDSPENGYTF
>TRBV18|-|TRBJ2-2|-
TGTGCCAGCTCACCTTGGACAGCTTCGAACACCGGGGAGCTGTTTTTT
CASSPWTASNTGELFF
>TRBV10-2|-|TRBJ2-3|-
TGCGCCAGCAGTGCGGTTAGTCCCACAGATACGCAGTATTTT
CASSAVSPTDTQYF
>TRBV4-3|-|TRBJ2-5|TRBD2
TGCGCCAGCAGCCAAGGGGGCGGGAGGGCCCTGGGGGAGACCCAGTACTTC
CASSQGGGRALGETQYF
>TRBV10-3|once|TRBJ2-2|TRBD2
TGTGCCATCAAGCCCCAACCGGGACTAACGAACACCGGGGAGCTGTTTTTT
CAIKPQPGLTNTGELFF
>TRBV9|-|TRBJ1-6|TRBD1
TGTGCCAGCAGCACCCTGGGACAGGCCAATTCACCCCTCCACTTT
CASSTLGQANSPLHF
>TRBV9|-|TRBJ2-1|TRBD1
TGTGCCAGCAGCCAGACAGGGCAGAGCTCCTACAATGAGCAGTTCTTC
CASSQTGQSSYNEQFF
>TRBV5-1|many|TRBJ2-1|-
TGCGCCAGCAGCTCGGGGACTCCGGGCAATGAGCAGTTCTTC
CASSSGTPGNEQFF
>TRBV5-6|-|TRBJ2-5|TRBD1
TGTGCCAGCATACAATGGGACAGGGGGCGAGAGACCCAGTACTTC
CASIQWDRGRETQYF
>TRBV28|-|TRBJ2-7|-
TGTGCCAGCAGAACAAGCCGCGTGCAGGTCGAGCAGTACTTC
CASRTSRVQVEQYF
>TRBV14|-|TRBJ2-5|-
TGTGCCAGCAGCCAAGACCTAAAGCAGACCCAGTACTTC
CASSQDLKQTQYF
>TRBV28|-|TRBJ1-5|-
TGTGCCAGCAGATATTCGGGGGAGGGGCTTAATCAGCCCCAGCATTTT
CASRYSGEGLNQPQHF
>TRBV18|-|TRBJ2-7|-
TGTGCCAGCTCACCACGAGGAGACCCCTACGAGCAGTACTTC
CASSPRGDPYEQYF
>TRBV9|-|TRBJ2-7|TRBD2
TGTGCCAGCAGCGTAGGGAGTGGTACTAGCGGATACTACGAGCAGTACTTC
CASSVGSGTSGYYEQYF
>TRBV7-2|-|TRBJ1-2|-
TGTGCCAGCAGCCCCTGGGACACTCCTAACTATGGCTACACCTTC
CASSPWDTPNYGYTF
>TRBV7-2|few|TRBJ2-1|-
TGTGCCAGCAGCTTAGCCCGCTACAATGAGCAGTTCTTC
CASSLARYNEQFF
>TRBV9|-|TRBJ2-7|-
TGTGCCAGCAGCGCAGGGGACGCAACTTCAGCCTACGAGCAGTACTTC
CASSAGDATSAYEQYF
>TRBV25-1|-|TRBJ2-7|TRBD1
TGTGCCAGCAGTCTCCGGGACAGGGGTTCCTACGAGCAGTACTTC
CASSLRDRGSYEQYF
>TRBV11-3|-|TRBJ2-7|-
TGTGCCAGCAGCTATATTACGGGTGGTGAGCAGTACTTC
CASSYITGGEQYF
>TRBV28|-|TRBJ2-7|-
TGTGCCAGCAGTTTATCGGCAGGCAGCTCCTACGAGCAGTACTTC
CASSLSAGSSYEQYF
>TRBV19|once|TRBJ1-5|-
TGTGCCAGTAGTACCAAGGACAAGGTCGCTTCGGGTCAGCCCCAGCATTTT
CASSTKDKVASGQPQHF
>TRBV28|-|TRBJ2-2|TRBD2
TGTGCCAGCAGTTTAGCGGGAGGCGTCACCGGGGAGCTGTTTTTT
CASSLAGGVTGELFF
>TRBV29-1|-|TRBJ2-3|TRBD2
TGCAGCGTTGTAGGACTTAGCGGGAGGGCGAGAGACACAGATACGCAGTATTTT
CSVVGLSGRARDTDTQYF
>TRBV4-2|-|TRBJ1-6|TRBD1
TGTGCCAGCAGCCAAGCCCTCGTAACAGGGGTGCGTTCACCCCTCCACTTT
CASSQALVTGVRSPLHF
>TRBV27|few|TRBJ1-1|-
TGTGCCAGCAGTCTGAACAGCATGAACACTGAAGCTTTCTTT
CASSLNSMNTEAFF
>TRBV7-2|few|TRBJ1-1|-
TGTGCCAGCAGCTTAACGTCATCCGGGTCGCCTGGAGCTTTCTTT
CASSLTSSGSPGAFF
>TRBV6-5|-|TRBJ1-2|-
TGTGCCAGCAGCCCAGGGGAGAACTATGGCTACACCTTC
CASSPGENYGYTF
>TRBV11-2|-|TRBJ2-1|TRBD1
TGTGCCAGCAGCTCGGACAGGGTAGCTGGTGAGCAGTTCTTC
CASSSDRVAGEQFF
>TRBV10-3|-|TRBJ1-1|-
TGTGCCATCAGTGAGTCGGGCAGGGTGAACACTGAAGCTTTCTTT
CAISESGRVNTEAFF
>TRBV5-4|-|TRBJ1-6|TRBD1
TGTGCCAGCAGCTTTCAGGGGGTGAGGGATTCACCCTTCCACTTT
CASSFQGVRDSPFHF
>TRBV7-2|-|TRBJ2-7|TRBD1
TGTGCCAGCAGCTTAGGACAGGGGGCAATATACGAGCAGTACTTC
CASSLGQGAIYEQYF
>TRBV6-2/TRBV6-3|-|TRBJ1-5|TRBD1
TGTGCCAGCAGACCTCCGAGAAAGTCAGGGGGCGCGAGGAGCAATCAGCCCCAGCATTTT
CASRPPRKSGGARSNQPQHF
>TRBV5-4|-|TRBJ2-1|-
TGTGCCAGCAGCTTGGTCCAGGGGGGCAATGAGCAGTTCTTC
CASSLVQGGNEQFF
>TRBV6-2/TRBV6-3|-|TRBJ1-1|TRBD1
TGTGCCAGCAGTTCGGTCCCGGGACAGGGAGGGACTGAAGCTTTCTTT
CASSSVPGQGGTEAFF
>TRBV11-2|-|TRBJ2-7|-
TGTGCCAGCAGCTTTGGTGGCGGACAAACCTACGAGCAGTACTTC
CASSFGGGQTYEQYF
>TRBV28|-|TRBJ2-7|-
TGTGCCAGCGGCGGGGCAGGGAGCTCCTACGAGCAGTACTTC
CASGGAGSSYEQYF
>TRBV7-8|-|TRBJ2-7|TRBD1
TGTGCCAGCAGCCCACGCAGCGGGACAGGGGGGTACGAGCAGTACTTC
CASSPRSGTGGYEQYF
>TRBV7-2|-|TRBJ2-1|TRBD1
TGTGCCAGCAGCCCCATACGACTTTTAGACAGGGACAACAATGAGCAGTTCTTC
CASSPIRLLDRDNNEQFF
>TRBV2|-|TRBJ2-3|TRBD2
TGTGCCAGCAGCAAACTAGCGGGAGGCGCAGATACGCAGTATTTT
CASSKLAGGADTQYF
>TRBV29-1|-|TRBJ1-2|-
TGCAGCGTTGAAGAACAGGGAACGGAGGGCTACACCTTC
CSVEEQGTEGYTF
>TRBV27|-|TRBJ2-7|-
TGTGCCAGCAGCCTCTTCTACGAGCAGTACTTC
CASSLFYEQYF
>TRBV19|-|TRBJ2-7|TRBD2
TGTGCCAGTAGTAGACTAGCGGGAGAGAATTCGGTGGGGGCCTACGAGCAGTACTTC
CASSRLAGENSVGAYEQYF
>TRBV6-2/TRBV6-3|-|TRBJ2-1|-
TGTGCCAGCAGTGACCGGGGCTACAATGAGCAGTTCTTC
CASSDRGYNEQFF
>TRBV4-3|-|TRBJ1-2|-
TGCGCCAGCAGCCAAGATGGGGGGAGGGGCTACACCTTC
CASSQDGGRGYTF
>TRBV7-3|-|TRBJ2-6|TRBD1
TGTGCCAGCAGCTCAAAGGGACAGGGAGACGGGGCCAACGTCCTGACTTTC
CASSSKGQGDGANVLTF
>TRBV6-2/TRBV6-3|-|TRBJ2-7|TRBD2
TGTGCCAGCAGTTACGGCGGGGGGAGGGACTACGAGCAGTACTTC
CASSYGGGRDYEQYF
>TRBV6-7|-|TRBJ2-2|TRBD1
TGTGCCAGCGCAGGGGGCGCTTACACCGGGGAGCTGTTTTTT
CASAGGAYTGELFF
>TRBV7-9|-|TRBJ1-1|-
TGTGCCAGCAGCTTGGGTGGGGGGTCAGAGGCGGAAGCTTTCTTT
CASSLGGGSEAEAFF
>TRBV14|once|TRBJ2-7|-
TGTGCCAGCAGCCAACGGGGATCCTACGAGCAGTACTTC
CASSQRGSYEQYF
>TRBV14|-|TRBJ2-1|-
TGTGCCAGCAGCCAAGGTAACGAGGACTCAATTTTTTACAATGAGCAGTTCTTC
CASSQGNEDSIFYNEQFF
>TRBV9|-|TRBJ1-1|-
TGTGCCAGCAGCCCTTACCGGGGGAGGAAAGAAGCTTTCTTT
CASSPYRGRKEAFF
>TRBV6-2/TRBV6-3|-|TRBJ2-7|-
TGTGCCAGCAGTTACACCGGACAGTCATTCCACGAGCAGTACTTC
CASSYTGQSFHEQYF
>TRBV7-3|-|TRBJ1-2|-
TGTGCCAGCAGCTTAGGGCAGGGATCCCTCGGCTATGGCTACACCTTC
CASSLGQGSLGYGYTF
>TRBV21-1|-|TRBJ1-2|-
TGTGCCAGCAGCACCCGGTCAGGCTTCAATGGCTACACCTTC
CASSTRSGFNGYTF
>TRBV6-1|-|TRBJ1-5|TRBD1
TGTGCCAGCAGTGGGGCCGACAGGGTGATCGGCAATCAGCCCCAGCATTTT
CASSGADRVIGNQPQHF
>TRBV28|few|TRBJ2-1|TRBD2
TGTGCCAGCAGTTTTCGAAGCGGGAGGGCCTATGAGCAGTTCTTC
CASSFRSGRAYEQFF
>TRBV3-1/TRBV3-2|-|TRBJ2-7|-
TGTGCCAGCAGCCTCCGAGGGTCACACGAGCAGTACTTC
CASSLRGSHEQYF
>TRBV28|-|TRBJ2-7|TRBD1
TGTGCCAGCAGAAAGTCGGACAGGGGGGGTACCGAGCAGTACTTC
CASRKSDRGGTEQYF